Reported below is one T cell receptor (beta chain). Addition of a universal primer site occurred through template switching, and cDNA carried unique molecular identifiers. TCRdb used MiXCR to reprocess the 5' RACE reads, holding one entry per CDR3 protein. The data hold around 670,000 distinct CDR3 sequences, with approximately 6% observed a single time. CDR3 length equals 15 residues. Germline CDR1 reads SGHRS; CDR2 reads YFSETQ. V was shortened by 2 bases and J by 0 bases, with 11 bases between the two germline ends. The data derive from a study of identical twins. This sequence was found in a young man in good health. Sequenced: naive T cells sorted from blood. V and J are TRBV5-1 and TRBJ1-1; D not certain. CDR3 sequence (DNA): TGCGCCAGCAGCTTTAAGCCCGACCTGAACACTGAAGCTTTCTTT. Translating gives CASSFKPDLNTEAFF.